This TCR beta chain comes out of a study of blood T cell repertoires in COVID-19. In the study overall: The origin of the acute and convalescent COVID-19 samples was the United States, Italy and Spain. PBMCs, B-cell-depleted T cells, or T cells provided the cDNA or gDNA that made up the material.

CDR3 length equals 13 residues. Germline V gene data show CDR1 as MNHNS and CDR2 as SASEGT. Trimming stripped 3 bases from V and 1 base from J, with 6 bases between. The authors' processing: Estimates of nucleated cell counts were drawn from the amplification of reference gene primers. The assay was immunoSEQ multiplex PCR, and TCRdb's table has in-frame clones only and misses some. V and J calls plus clone size are reproduced from that table; the DNA served to infer D and trimming. This repertoire shows 210,000 or so clones, about 92% found once; its top ten account for under 1.5%. V usage is TRBV6-1 and J usage is TRBJ1-1; D is perhaps TRBD1 (5 bases). Sequencing was performed on peripheral blood. This receptor was identified in a man aged 25 to 45 with acute or convalescent COVID-19. CDR3 nucleotide sequence: TGTGCCAGCAGTGATAGGGGGAACACTGAAGCTTTCTTT. Translating it yields CASSDRGNTEAFF.